These T cell receptor beta chains were read from a single sample in a study of T cells after yellow fever vaccination. TCRdb redid the calling of the 5' RACE reads with MiXCR, one entry per CDR3 protein. Counted here are some 220,000 distinct CDR3 sequences, about 3% occurring once; the ten biggest clones make up around 3.2%. The material sequenced was CD4+ T cells sorted from PBMCs, taken 10 days after the yellow fever booster vaccination. The source is a man aged 18-30 years who received the YFV17D yellow fever vaccine. CDR3s include the opening cysteine and the closing phenylalanine or tryptophan. The order of the fields is V gene, J gene, D gene, clone size, CDR3 DNA, CDR3 protein. D genes are given only for firm matches. The size entry is marked missing in some rows and otherwise reads once, few, many or a size class.

TRBV15	TRBJ2-7	.	.	TGTGCCACCAGCAGGAGTCCGGCTAGCTCTGAGCAGTACTTC	CATSRSPASSEQYF
TRBV4-3	TRBJ1-1	TRBD1	many	TGCGCCAGCAGCCAAGGGCGGACAGGGGGCACTGAAGCTTTCTTT	CASSQGRTGGTEAFF
TRBV28	TRBJ2-3	.	few	TGTGCCAGCATCCCATCCCCAGGGGGCACAGATACGCAGTATTTT	CASIPSPGGTDTQYF
TRBV5-1	TRBJ2-5	.	many	TGCGCCAGCAGCATGATACCGGGACAAGAAGAGACCCAGTACTTC	CASSMIPGQEETQYF
TRBV12-5	TRBJ2-1	TRBD1	.	TGTGCTAGTGGTTCCGGACAGGGTTACAATGAGCAGTTCTTC	CASGSGQGYNEQFF
TRBV28	TRBJ2-1	.	many	TGTGCCAGCAGTTTATACAAGGGTGAGCAGTTCTTC	CASSLYKGEQFF
TRBV21-1	TRBJ2-3	.	.	TGTGCCAGCAGACAAATTCTAGATACGCAGTATTTT	CASRQILDTQYF
TRBV12-5	TRBJ2-3	TRBD1	few	TGTGCTAGTGGTCCAGGGACAGTGAGTAATACGCAGTATTTT	CASGPGTVSNTQYF
TRBV12-3/TRBV12-4	TRBJ1-4	.	many	TGTGCCAGCACCACCTCCCTTGGTTCTGGCGAAAAACTGTTTTTT	CASTTSLGSGEKLFF
TRBV27	TRBJ1-2	TRBD1	many	TGTGCCAGCAGTTTCAAGCCCACAGGGGGACATGGCTACACCTTC	CASSFKPTGGHGYTF
TRBV5-5	TRBJ1-1	.	many	TGTGCCAGCAGCTCGTTACAGATTATGAACACTGAAGCTTTCTTT	CASSSLQIMNTEAFF
TRBV4-3	TRBJ2-1	TRBD2	.	TGCGCCAGCAGCCAAGACTGGCGGGGGGGCGGCGTTGAGCAGTTCTTC	CASSQDWRGGGVEQFF
TRBV7-9	TRBJ1-2	TRBD1	many	TGTGCCAGCAGCTCAGGGGGATCAGCTAACTATGGCTACACCTTC	CASSSGGSANYGYTF
TRBV6-5	TRBJ1-1	.	few	TGTGCCAGCAGTTACACGGTAGGGCAGGGACAAGCTTTCTTT	CASSYTVGQGQAFF
TRBV6-5	TRBJ2-1	.	.	TGTGCCAGCAGTTACTCTAAACAGGGTAGCAATGAGCAGTTCTTC	CASSYSKQGSNEQFF
TRBV28	TRBJ2-1	.	.	TGTGCCAGCAGTCCCTCGGGCCCCAGCTCCTACAATGAGCAGTTCTTC	CASSPSGPSSYNEQFF
TRBV5-4	TRBJ2-3	TRBD2	few	TGTGCCAGCAGCTTGAGGAGCGGGGGGTTCACAGATACGCAGTATTTT	CASSLRSGGFTDTQYF
TRBV11-1	TRBJ2-1	TRBD2	many	TGTGCCAGCAGCTTAGACTCAGCGGGGGGTCATCAGCAGTTCTTC	CASSLDSAGGHQQFF
TRBV4-3	TRBJ1-2	.	many	TGCGCCAGCAGCCAGCCGGACAGTCCTTTCTATGGCTACACCTTC	CASSQPDSPFYGYTF
TRBV10-1	TRBJ2-2	TRBD1	many	TGCGCCAGCAGTGCGGGACAGGGATCCGGGGAGCTGTTTTTT	CASSAGQGSGELFF
TRBV7-2	TRBJ1-3	.	.	TGTGCCAGCAGCTCTGCACAGGGAAACACCATATATTTT	CASSSAQGNTIYF
TRBV20-1	TRBJ2-1	.	few	TGCAGTGCTTATAGACTGAACAATGAGCAGTTCTTC	CSAYRLNNEQFF
TRBV20-1	TRBJ2-7	.	few	TGCAGTGCTAGAGCGGGGGATTTCTCCTACGAGCAGTACTTC	CSARAGDFSYEQYF
TRBV5-1	TRBJ1-2	.	many	TGCGCCAGCAGCTTGGATCGTTCTAGTCGGACCTATGGCTACACCTTC	CASSLDRSSRTYGYTF
TRBV7-3	TRBJ1-1	.	few	TGTGCCAGTATCCCAAGCCCGGCGAACACTGAAGCTTTCTTT	CASIPSPANTEAFF
TRBV7-9	TRBJ2-5	.	.	TGTGCCAGCAGCTTTAATCACCCAGTCCAAGAGACCCAGTACTTC	CASSFNHPVQETQYF
TRBV24-1	TRBJ2-3	.	few	TGTGCCACCAGTGATTCACCCCTCGATACGCAGTATTTT	CATSDSPLDTQYF
TRBV10-3	TRBJ1-2	TRBD1	.	TGTGCCATCAGCCCCCTGGGACAGGGGGCGAATGGCTACACCTTC	CAISPLGQGANGYTF
TRBV6-5	TRBJ2-2	.	many	TGTGCCAGCAGACCCAACAGGGAAGGGACCGGGGAGCTGTTTTTT	CASRPNREGTGELFF
TRBV30	TRBJ2-3	.	.	TGTGCCTGGAGTGTACCCGGCGGTACAGATACGCAGTATTTT	CAWSVPGGTDTQYF
TRBV6-6	TRBJ2-2	.	.	TGTGCCAGCAGTTACCCCCGAACTTACACCGGGGAGCTGTTTTTT	CASSYPRTYTGELFF
TRBV18	TRBJ2-1	.	.	TGTGCCAGCTCACCACCGCCGGGGGGCGGTGAGCAGTTCTTC	CASSPPPGGGEQFF
TRBV5-1	TRBJ1-3	.	few	TGCGCCAGCAGCTTGACGGTTGCGGGGGGCTCTGGAAACACCATATATTTT	CASSLTVAGGSGNTIYF
TRBV20-1	TRBJ1-6	.	.	TGCAGTGCTAGAGATCGGAGGGAAAGTTCACCCCTCCACTTT	CSARDRRESSPLHF
TRBV7-9	TRBJ1-1	.	many	TGTGCCAGCAGCTTCCAGATGAACACTGAAGCTTTCTTT	CASSFQMNTEAFF
TRBV7-9	TRBJ2-7	.	.	TGTGCCAGCAGCTTAGGGGACCTACTCTCCTACGAGCAGTACTTC	CASSLGDLLSYEQYF
TRBV5-8	TRBJ1-2	TRBD1	few	TGTGCCAGCATTTTGACAGGGGTCAACTATGGCTACACCTTC	CASILTGVNYGYTF
TRBV18	TRBJ1-1	.	.	TGTGCCAGCTCGCCAGACCGACAACAGGAGGCTTTCTTT	CASSPDRQQEAFF